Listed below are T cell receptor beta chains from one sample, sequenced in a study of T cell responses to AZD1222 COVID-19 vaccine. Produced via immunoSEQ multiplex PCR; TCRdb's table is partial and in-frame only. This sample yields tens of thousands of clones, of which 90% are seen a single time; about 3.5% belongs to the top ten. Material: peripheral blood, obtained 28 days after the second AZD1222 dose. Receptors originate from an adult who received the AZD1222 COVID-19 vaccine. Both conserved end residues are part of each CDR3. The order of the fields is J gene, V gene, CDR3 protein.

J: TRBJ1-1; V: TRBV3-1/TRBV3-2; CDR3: CASRGTEAFF
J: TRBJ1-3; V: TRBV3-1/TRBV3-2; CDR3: CASSPLSTGGENIYF
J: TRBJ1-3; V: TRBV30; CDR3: CAWSGQGATSSGNTIYF
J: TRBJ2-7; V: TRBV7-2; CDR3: CASSTASSSGWEQYF
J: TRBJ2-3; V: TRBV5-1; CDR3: CASSSGVVTDTQYF
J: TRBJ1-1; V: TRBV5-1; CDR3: CASSLAPGIDTEAFF
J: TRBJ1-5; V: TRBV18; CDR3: CASSGGGNQPQHF
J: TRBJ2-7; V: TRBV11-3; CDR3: CASSLGGGQDYEQYF
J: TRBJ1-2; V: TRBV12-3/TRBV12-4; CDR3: CASNRGQGVYTF
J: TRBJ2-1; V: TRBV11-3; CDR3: CASTSSGATEAIEQFF
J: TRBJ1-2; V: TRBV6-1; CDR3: CASSEPTAHLYGYTF